The 14 T cell receptor beta chains below come from one sample, sequenced in a study of technical replicates of blood from a handful of donors. Generated by immunoSEQ multiplex PCR, the TCRdb table keeps only in-frame clones and is missing some. The sample records about 83,000 clones, roughly 90% being singletons. The sample taken for sequencing was T cells isolated from PBMCs. These receptors were obtained from a human donor in good health.

J is TRBJ1-2 and V is TRBV5-1; D unresolved. Germline CDR1 reads SGHRS; CDR2 reads YFSETQ. V was shortened by 0 bases and J by 4 bases, with 10 bases between the two germline ends. This CDR3 spans 14 amino acids. The CDR3 DNA follows: TGCGCCAGCAGCTTGGAAGCAGACTCCTATGGCTACACCTTC. This gives the protein CASSLEADSYGYTF.

V and J are TRBV4-1 and TRBJ1-5; a possible D gene is TRBD1 (5 bases). The CDR3 length is 15 residues. The V gene lost 2 bases and the J gene lost 0 bases, with 8 bases spanning the gap. In germline, CDR1 is MGHRA, CDR2 YSYEKL. This CDR3 reads CASSQFQGSNQPQHF. The CDR3 DNA reads TGCGCCAGCAGCCAATTTCAGGGTAGCAATCAGCCCCAGCATTTT.

The rearrangement joins TRBV25-1 to TRBJ2-1; 8 nucleotides line up with TRBD1. CDR1 is MGHDK and CDR2 is SYGVNS in the germline V gene. The J segment lost 6 bases and the V segment lost 5 bases, leaving 6 bases of the junction unmatched. CDR3 size: 14 residues. The CDR3 spells CASSRSRGRNEQFF. As DNA, the CDR3 is TGTGCCAGCAGTAGATCCAGGGGGCGCAATGAGCAGTTCTTC.

The V and J genes are TRBV7-9 and TRBJ2-5, with 13 bases fitting TRBD2. V shed 2 bases, J shed 3 bases, and the junction held 6 bases outside the gene matches. Germline CDR1 and CDR2: SEHNR and FQNEAQ (reference sequence). CDR3 length: 17 amino acids. CDR3 nucleotides: TGTGCCAGCAGCTTACCCCTAGGACTAGCGGGAGAAGAGACCCAGTACTTC. Translated, it gives CASSLPLGLAGEETQYF. The whole variable domain, remainder taken from reference TRBV7-9 and TRBJ2-5, is DTGVSQNPRHKITKRGQNVTFRCDPISEHNRLYWYRQTLGQGPEFLTYFQNEAQLEKSRLLSDRFSAERPKGSFSTLEIQRTEQGDSAMYLCASSLPLGLAGEETQYFGPGTRLLVL.

The V gene is TRBV5-1, the J gene TRBJ2-6; maybe TRBD1 (6 bases). CDR3 length equals 17 residues. Trimming pared 7 bases from V and 0 bases from J, leaving 17 bases between. The germline CDR1 and CDR2 sequences are SGHRS and YFSETQ. This chain's CDR3 is CASYRELSYSGANVLTF. The CDR3 DNA sequence: TGCGCCAGCTACAGGGAGCTCTCCTACTCTGGGGCCAACGTCCTGACTTTC.

This chain joins TRBV7-2 and TRBJ2-3; 7 bases are a match to TRBD2. The length of the CDR3 is 16 residues. V dropped 5 bases and J dropped 4; count of bases not matched to a gene: 12. Germline V gene data show CDR1 as SGHTA and CDR2 as FQGNSA. In nucleotides, the CDR3 is TGTGCCAGCAGCCCCGTTGGGGGAGGGCCGGCAGATACGCAGTATTTT. This sequence encodes CASSPVGGGPADTQYF. The full variable domain, with the rest looked up from reference TRBV7-2 and TRBJ2-3, is GAGVSQSPSNKVTEKGKDVELRCDPISGHTALYWYRQSLGQGLEFLIYFQGNSAPDKSGLPSDRFSAERTGGSVSTLTIQRTQQEDSAVYLCASSPVGGGPADTQYFGPGTRLTVL.

The rearrangement joins TRBV15 to TRBJ2-6; possibly TRBD1 for D (5 bases). V shed 1 base and J shed 4 bases, with 8 bases lying between them. This CDR3 has 15 residues. Germline loops: CDR1 LNHNV, CDR2 YYDKDF (reference sequence). The CDR3 protein is CATSRGQFGANVLTF. CDR3 nucleotide sequence: TGTGCCACCAGCAGAGGACAGTTCGGGGCCAACGTCCTGACTTTC.

The V gene is TRBV19, the J gene TRBJ2-2; D uncertain. This CDR3 is 12 amino acids long. V shed 6 bases and J shed 6 bases, with 8 bases lying between them. The V gene's germline CDR1 is LNHDA and CDR2 SQIVND (reference sequence). Here the CDR3 DNA reads TGTGCCAGTAGGTCCGAGTCCGGGGAGCTGTTTTTT. Protein product: CASRSESGELFF.

The rearrangement links TRBV29-1 to TRBJ2-1; 14 nucleotides line up with TRBD2. The CDR3 totals 13 residues. CDR1 and CDR2 from the germline V gene are SQVTM and ANQGSEA. Trimming at V came to 5 bases and at J to 8 bases, leaving 2 bases not matched to a gene. As DNA, the CDR3 is TGCAGCGTTCCGGGACTAGCGGGAGATGAGCAGTTCTTC. Amino acids: CSVPGLAGDEQFF.

The chain combines TRBV18 with TRBJ2-7; TRBD2 is a possible D gene (5 bases). Germline V lookup: CDR1 KGHSH, CDR2 LQKENI. The CDR3 runs to 12 residues. V lost 1 base and J lost 5, with 6 bases in between. This chain's CDR3 is CASSPQEDEQYF. CDR3 DNA sequence: TGTGCCAGCTCACCACAGGAGGACGAGCAGTACTTC. The full variable domain, with the rest looked up from reference TRBV18 and TRBJ2-7, is NAGVMQNPRHLVRRRGQEARLRCSPMKGHSHVYWYRQLPEEGLKFMVYLQKENIIDESGMPKERFSAEFPKEGPSILRIQQVVRGDSAAYFCASSPQEDEQYFGPGTRLTVT.

This sequence joins TRBV7-9 and TRBJ2-3, with a possible D match to TRBD1 (6 bases). The CDR3 sequence is 15 residues long. Germline values: CDR1 SEHNR, CDR2 FQNEAQ (reference sequence). CDR3 in amino acids: CVRQRIKGETDTQYF. The CDR3, as DNA: TGTGTCCGCCAAAGGATAAAGGGGGAAACAGATACGCAGTATTTT.

This clone showed up just once. The chain carries TRBV9 and TRBJ2-1; TRBD2 matches 9 bases. From germline, CDR1 is SGDLS and CDR2 YYNGEE. V trimming: 0 bases; J trimming: 5 bases; junction bases outside the gene matches: 9. The CDR3 has 17 amino acids. CDR3 in amino acids: CASSVGVAGVGDNEQFF. CDR3 sequence (DNA): TGTGCCAGCAGCGTAGGAGTAGCGGGAGTTGGGGACAATGAGCAGTTCTTC.

V is TRBV7-2 and J is TRBJ2-3; D not certain. The CDR3 is 15 residues long. V was clipped by 1 base and J by 2 bases, with 10 bases between them. The germline V gene has CDR1 SGHTA and CDR2 FQGNSA. CDR3 amino acids: CASSLVEDYTDTQYF. CDR3 DNA sequence: TGTGCCAGCAGCTTAGTCGAGGATTACACAGATACGCAGTATTTT.

V and J are TRBV7-8 and TRBJ2-7, with D maybe TRBD1 (6 bases). Germline values: CDR1 SGHVS, CDR2 FQNEAQ. The CDR3 contains 14 residues. V gave up 4 bases and J gave up 2 bases, with 12 bases separating them. CDR3 sequence (DNA): TGTGCCAGCAGCTCCGGACAGCAGCCCTACGAGCAGTACTTC. This sequence encodes CASSSGQQPYEQYF. The full variable domain, with the rest looked up from reference TRBV7-8 and TRBJ2-7, is GAGVSQSPRYKVAKRGQDVALRCDPISGHVSLFWYQQALGQGPEFLTYFQNEAQLDKSGLPSDRFFAERPEGSVSTLKIQRTQQEDSAVYLCASSSGQQPYEQYFGPGTRLTVT.